This TCR beta chain came from a study of blood T cell repertoires in COVID-19. Study details: Samples taken during acute and convalescent COVID-19 were collected in the United States, Italy and Spain.

V shed 3 bases and J shed 1 base, with 9 bases lying between them. CDR1 and CDR2 from the germline V gene are KGHSH and LQKENI. The CDR3 extends over 14 amino acids. Here immunoSEQ multiplex PCR was the method, and the copy in TCRdb shows in-frame clones only, minus some. The repertoire has roughly 380,000 clones, roughly 80% of them found once; the top ten carry roughly 1.2%. Sequencing was performed on peripheral blood. J is TRBJ1-1 and V is TRBV18, with TRBD1 as a possible D gene (6 bases). This clonotype originated in a human donor with acute or convalescent COVID-19. The donor label of this sample is uncertain. In DNA form, the CDR3 reads TGTGCCAGCTCACCGGCCAGGGGGAACACTGAAGCTTTCTTT. As protein: CASSPARGNTEAFF.